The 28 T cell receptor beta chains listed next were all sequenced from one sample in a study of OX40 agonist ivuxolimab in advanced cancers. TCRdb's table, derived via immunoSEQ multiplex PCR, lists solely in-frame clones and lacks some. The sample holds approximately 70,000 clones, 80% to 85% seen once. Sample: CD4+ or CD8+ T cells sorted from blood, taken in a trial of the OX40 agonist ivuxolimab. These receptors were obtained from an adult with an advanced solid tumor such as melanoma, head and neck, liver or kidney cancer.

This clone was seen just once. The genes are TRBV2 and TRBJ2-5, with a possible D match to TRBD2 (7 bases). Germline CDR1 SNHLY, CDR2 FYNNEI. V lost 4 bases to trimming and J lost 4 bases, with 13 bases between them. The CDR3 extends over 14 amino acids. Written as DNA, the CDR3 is TGTGCCAGCAGTGGGCGTCGGGGGGCAGAGACCCAGTACTTC. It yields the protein CASSGRRGAETQYF.

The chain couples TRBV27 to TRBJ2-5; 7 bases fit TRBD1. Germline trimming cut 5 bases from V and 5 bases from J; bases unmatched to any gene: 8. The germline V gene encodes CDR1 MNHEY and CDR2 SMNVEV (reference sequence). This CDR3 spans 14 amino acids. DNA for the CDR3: TGTGCCAGCAGTCCAGGGACAGTTAGGGAGACCCAGTACTTC. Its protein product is CASSPGTVRETQYF.

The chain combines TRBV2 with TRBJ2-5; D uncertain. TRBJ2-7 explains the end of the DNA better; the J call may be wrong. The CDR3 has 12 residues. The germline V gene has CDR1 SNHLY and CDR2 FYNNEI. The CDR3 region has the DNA TGTGCCAGCAATGGGGAACCTTACGAGCAGTACTTC. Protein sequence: CASNGEPYEQYF.

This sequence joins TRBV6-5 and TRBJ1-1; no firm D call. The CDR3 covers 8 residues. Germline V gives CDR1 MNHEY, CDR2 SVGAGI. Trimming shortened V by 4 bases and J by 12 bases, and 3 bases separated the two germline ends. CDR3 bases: TGTGCCAGCAGTTTTTCTTTCTTT. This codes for CASSFSFF.

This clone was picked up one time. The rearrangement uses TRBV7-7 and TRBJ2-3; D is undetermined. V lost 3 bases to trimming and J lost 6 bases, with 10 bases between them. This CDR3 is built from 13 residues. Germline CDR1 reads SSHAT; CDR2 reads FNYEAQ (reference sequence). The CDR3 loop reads CASSLRLGDTQYF. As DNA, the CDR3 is TGTGCCAGCAGCTTGCGGTTGGGGGATACGCAGTATTTT.

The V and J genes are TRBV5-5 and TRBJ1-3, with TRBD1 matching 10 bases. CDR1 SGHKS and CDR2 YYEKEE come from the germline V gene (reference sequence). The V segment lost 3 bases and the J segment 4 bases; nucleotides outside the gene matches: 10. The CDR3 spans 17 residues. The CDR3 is CASSSGSTGGFGNTIYF. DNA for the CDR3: TGTGCCAGCAGCTCCGGATCGACAGGGGGCTTCGGAAACACCATATATTTT.

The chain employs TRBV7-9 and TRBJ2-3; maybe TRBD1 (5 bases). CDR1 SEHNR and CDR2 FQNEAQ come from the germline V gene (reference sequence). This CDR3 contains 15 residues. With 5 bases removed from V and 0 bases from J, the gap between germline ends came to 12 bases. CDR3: CASSIQGLSTDTQYF. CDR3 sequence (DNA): TGTGCCAGCAGCATCCAGGGTCTGAGCACAGATACGCAGTATTTT.

The CDR3 spells CASSDGQAFSEKLFF. The CDR3 DNA reads TGTGCCAGCAGCGACGGACAGGCATTTAGTGAAAAACTGTTTTTT. The chain carries TRBV6-5 and TRBJ1-4; 7 bases map to TRBD1. The CDR3 has 15 amino acids. From germline, CDR1 is MNHEY and CDR2 SVGAGI. Losses at the gene ends were 6 bases for V and 7 bases for J; bases not matched to a gene: 11.

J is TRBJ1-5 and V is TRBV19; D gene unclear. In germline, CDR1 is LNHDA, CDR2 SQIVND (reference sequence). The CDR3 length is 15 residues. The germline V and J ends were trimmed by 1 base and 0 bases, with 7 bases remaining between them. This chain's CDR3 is CASSIGRYSNQPQHF. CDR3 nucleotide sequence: TGTGCCAGTAGTATAGGGAGGTATAGCAATCAGCCCCAGCATTTT.

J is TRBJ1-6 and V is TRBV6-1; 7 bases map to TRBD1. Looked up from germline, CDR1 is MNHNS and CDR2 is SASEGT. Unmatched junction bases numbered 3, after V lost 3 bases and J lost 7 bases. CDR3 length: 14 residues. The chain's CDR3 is CASSDQGQNSPLHF. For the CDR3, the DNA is TGTGCCAGCAGTGACCAGGGACAGAATTCACCCCTCCACTTT.

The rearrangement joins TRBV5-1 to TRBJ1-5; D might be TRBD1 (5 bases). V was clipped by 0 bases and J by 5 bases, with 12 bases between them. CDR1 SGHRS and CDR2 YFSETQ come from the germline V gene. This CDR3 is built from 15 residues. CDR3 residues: CASSLDRQPDQPQHF. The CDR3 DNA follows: TGCGCCAGCAGCTTGGACAGACAGCCTGATCAGCCCCAGCATTTT.

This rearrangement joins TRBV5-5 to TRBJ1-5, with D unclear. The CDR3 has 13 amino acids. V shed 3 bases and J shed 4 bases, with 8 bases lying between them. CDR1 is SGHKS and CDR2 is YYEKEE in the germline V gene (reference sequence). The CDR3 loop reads CASSSHINQPQHF. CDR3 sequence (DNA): TGTGCCAGCAGCTCCCATATAAATCAGCCCCAGCATTTT.

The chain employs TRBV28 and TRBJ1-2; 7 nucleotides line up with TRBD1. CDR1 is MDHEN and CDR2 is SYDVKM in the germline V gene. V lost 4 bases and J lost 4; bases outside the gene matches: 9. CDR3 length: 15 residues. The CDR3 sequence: CASSSSKRGLYGYTF. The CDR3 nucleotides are TGTGCCAGCAGTTCCTCAAAAAGGGGGCTCTATGGCTACACCTTC.

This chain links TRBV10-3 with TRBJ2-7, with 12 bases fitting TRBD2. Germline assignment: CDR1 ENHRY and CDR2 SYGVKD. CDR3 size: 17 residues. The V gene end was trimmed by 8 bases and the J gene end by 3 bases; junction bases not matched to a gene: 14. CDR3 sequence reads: CAIPPLAGGTEGYEQYF. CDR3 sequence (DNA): TGTGCCATCCCGCCCCTAGCGGGAGGGACTGAGGGCTACGAGCAGTACTTC.

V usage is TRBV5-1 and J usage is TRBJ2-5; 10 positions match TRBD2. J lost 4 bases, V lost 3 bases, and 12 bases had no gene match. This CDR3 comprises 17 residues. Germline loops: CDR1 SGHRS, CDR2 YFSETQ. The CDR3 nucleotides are TGCGCCAGCAGCTCTTCCGGGACTAGCGCTACCGGAGAGACCCAGTACTTC. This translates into CASSSSGTSATGETQYF.

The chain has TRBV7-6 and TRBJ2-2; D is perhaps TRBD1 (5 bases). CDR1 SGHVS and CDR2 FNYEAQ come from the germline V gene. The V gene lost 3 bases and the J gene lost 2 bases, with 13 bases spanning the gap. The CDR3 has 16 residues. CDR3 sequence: CASSFRAGINTGELFF. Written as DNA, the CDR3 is TGTGCCAGCAGCTTCCGGGCAGGGATCAACACCGGGGAGCTGTTTTTT.

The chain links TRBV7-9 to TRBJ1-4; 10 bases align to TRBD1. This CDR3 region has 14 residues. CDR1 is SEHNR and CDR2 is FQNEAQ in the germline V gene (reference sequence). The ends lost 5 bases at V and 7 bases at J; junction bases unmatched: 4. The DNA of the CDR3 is TGTGCCAGCAGCCCGGACAGGGGGAGTGAAAAACTGTTTTTT. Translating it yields CASSPDRGSEKLFF.

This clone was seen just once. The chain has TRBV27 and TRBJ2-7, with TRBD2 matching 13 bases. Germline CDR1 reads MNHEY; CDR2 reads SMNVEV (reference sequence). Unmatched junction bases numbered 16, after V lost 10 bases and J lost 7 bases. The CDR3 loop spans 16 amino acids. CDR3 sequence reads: CATRRLAGGLVWEQYF. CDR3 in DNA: TGTGCCACCAGGCGACTAGCGGGAGGTTTGGTCTGGGAGCAGTACTTC.

Here the CDR3 DNA reads TGTGCCAGCAGAGAGCCGGGACAGTCCCTGCTGGGACTGTTTTTT. The encoded protein is CASREPGQSLLGLFF. This rearrangement joins TRBV6-1 to TRBJ1-4; 7 positions agree with TRBD1. Germline trimming cut 6 bases from V and 13 bases from J; bases unmatched to any gene: 17. Germline lookup yields CDR1 MNHNS and CDR2 SASEGT. The CDR3 covers 15 residues.

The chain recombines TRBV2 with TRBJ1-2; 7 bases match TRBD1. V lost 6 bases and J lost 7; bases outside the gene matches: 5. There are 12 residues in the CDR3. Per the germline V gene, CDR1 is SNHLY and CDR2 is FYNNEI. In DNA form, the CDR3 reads TGTGCCAGCAGGGAGACAGGGTCTGGCTACACCTTC. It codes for CASRETGSGYTF.

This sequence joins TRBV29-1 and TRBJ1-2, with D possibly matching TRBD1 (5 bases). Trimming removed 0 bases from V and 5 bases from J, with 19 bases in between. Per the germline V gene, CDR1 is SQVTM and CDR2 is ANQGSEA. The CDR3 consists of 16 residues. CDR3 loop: CSVEEAQGGATYGYTF. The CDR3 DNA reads TGCAGCGTTGAAGAAGCGCAGGGTGGGGCCACGTATGGCTACACCTTC.

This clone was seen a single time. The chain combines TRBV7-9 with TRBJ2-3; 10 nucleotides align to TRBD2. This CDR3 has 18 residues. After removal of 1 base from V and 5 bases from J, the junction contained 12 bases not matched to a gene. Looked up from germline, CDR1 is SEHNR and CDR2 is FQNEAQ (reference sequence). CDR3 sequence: CASSLGRVVAGGEDTQYF. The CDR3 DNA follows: TGTGCCAGCAGCTTAGGTCGAGTTGTAGCGGGGGGTGAAGATACGCAGTATTTT.

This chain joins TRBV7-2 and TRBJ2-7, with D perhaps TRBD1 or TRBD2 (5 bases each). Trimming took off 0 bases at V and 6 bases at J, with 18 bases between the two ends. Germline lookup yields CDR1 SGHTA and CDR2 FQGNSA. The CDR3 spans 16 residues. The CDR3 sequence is CASSLAPGQGRAEQYF. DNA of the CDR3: TGTGCCAGCAGCTTAGCCCCGGGGCAGGGCAGGGCCGAGCAGTACTTC.

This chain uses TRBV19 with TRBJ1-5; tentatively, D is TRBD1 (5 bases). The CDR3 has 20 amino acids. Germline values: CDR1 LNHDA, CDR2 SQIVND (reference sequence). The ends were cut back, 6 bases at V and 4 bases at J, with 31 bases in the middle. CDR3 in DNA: TGTGCCAGTAGCCATAGGCAGCAGGGATTCCGAAGGTTGCGAAATCAGCCCCAGCATTTT. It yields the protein CASSHRQQGFRRLRNQPQHF.

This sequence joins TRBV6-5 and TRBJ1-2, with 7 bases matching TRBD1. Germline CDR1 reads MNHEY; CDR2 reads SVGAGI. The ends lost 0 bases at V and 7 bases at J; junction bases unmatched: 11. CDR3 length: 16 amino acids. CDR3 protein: CASSYSSSMTGPGYTF. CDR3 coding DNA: TGTGCCAGCAGTTACTCAAGTTCAATGACAGGGCCTGGCTACACCTTC.

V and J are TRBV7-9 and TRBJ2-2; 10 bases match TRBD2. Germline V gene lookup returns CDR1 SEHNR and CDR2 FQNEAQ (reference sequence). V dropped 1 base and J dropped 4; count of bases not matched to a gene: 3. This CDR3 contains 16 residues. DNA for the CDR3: TGTGCCAGCAGCTTAGGGACTAGCGGTCTCACCGGGGAGCTGTTTTTT. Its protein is CASSLGTSGLTGELFF.

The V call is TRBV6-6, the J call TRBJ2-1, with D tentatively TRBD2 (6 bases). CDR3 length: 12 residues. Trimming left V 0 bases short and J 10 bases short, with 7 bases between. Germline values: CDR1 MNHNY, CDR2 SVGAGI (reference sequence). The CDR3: CASSYSGLEQFF. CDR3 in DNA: TGTGCCAGCAGTTACTCAGGACTAGAGCAGTTCTTC.

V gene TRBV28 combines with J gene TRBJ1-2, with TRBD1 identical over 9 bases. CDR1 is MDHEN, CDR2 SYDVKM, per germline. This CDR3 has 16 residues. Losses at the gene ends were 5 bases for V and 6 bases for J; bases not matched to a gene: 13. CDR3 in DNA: TGTGCCAGCAGTGCCGGGACAGGGTTGGTTATTAATGGCTACACCTTC. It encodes CASSAGTGLVINGYTF.